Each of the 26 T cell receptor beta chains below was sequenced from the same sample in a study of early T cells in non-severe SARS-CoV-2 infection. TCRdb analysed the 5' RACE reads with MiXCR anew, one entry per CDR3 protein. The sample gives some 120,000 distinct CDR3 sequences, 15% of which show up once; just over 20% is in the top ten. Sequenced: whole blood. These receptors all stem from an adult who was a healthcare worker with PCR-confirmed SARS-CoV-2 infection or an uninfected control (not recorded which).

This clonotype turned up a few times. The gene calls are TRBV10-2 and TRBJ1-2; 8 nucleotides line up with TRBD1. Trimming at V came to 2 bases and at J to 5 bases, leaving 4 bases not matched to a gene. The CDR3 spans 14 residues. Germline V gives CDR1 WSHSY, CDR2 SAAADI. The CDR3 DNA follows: TGCGCCAGCAGTGAGACTGGACAGGGTTATGGCTACACCTTC. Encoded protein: CASSETGQGYGYTF.

The chain's CDR3 is CASSPSGLYEQYF. CDR3 sequence (DNA): TGCGCCAGCAGCCCCTCAGGGTTATACGAGCAGTACTTC. The rearrangement links TRBV5-1 to TRBJ2-7; D is perhaps TRBD1 (5 bases). Germline values: CDR1 SGHRS, CDR2 YFSETQ. This CDR3 region has 13 residues. Trimming pared 4 bases from V and 4 bases from J, leaving 12 bases between. Complete variable domain (other parts from reference TRBV5-1 and TRBJ2-7): KAGVTQTPRYLIKTRGQQVTLSCSPISGHRSVSWYQQTPGQGLQFLFEYFSETQRNKGNFPGRFSGRQFSNSRSEMNVSTLELGDSALYLCASSPSGLYEQYFGPGTRLTVT.

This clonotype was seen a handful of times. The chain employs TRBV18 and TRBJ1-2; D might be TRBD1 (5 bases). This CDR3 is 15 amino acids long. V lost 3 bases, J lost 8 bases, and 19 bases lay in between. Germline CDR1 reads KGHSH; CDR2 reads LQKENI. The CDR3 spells CASSPGTTRSGGYTF. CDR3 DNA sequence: TGTGCCAGCTCACCGGGGACTACACGTTCCGGAGGCTACACCTTC.

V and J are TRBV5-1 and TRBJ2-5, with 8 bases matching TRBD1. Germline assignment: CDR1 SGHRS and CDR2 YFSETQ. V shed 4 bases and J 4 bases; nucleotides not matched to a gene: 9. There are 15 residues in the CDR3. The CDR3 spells CASSTRQGRTETQYF. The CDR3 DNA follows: TGCGCCAGCAGCACCCGACAGGGGAGGACAGAGACCCAGTACTTC.

This CDR3 reads CAWTGTANTEAFF. The CDR3, as DNA: TGTGCCTGGACTGGGACGGCCAACACTGAAGCTTTCTTT. The V call is TRBV30, the J call TRBJ1-1, with TRBD1 as a possible D gene (5 bases). Germline values: CDR1 GTSNPN, CDR2 SVGIG (reference sequence). V shed 4 bases and J shed 2 bases, with 11 bases lying between them. This CDR3 spans 13 amino acids. The full variable domain, its missing parts supplied by reference TRBV30 and TRBJ1-1, is SQTIHQWPATLVQPVGSPLSLECTVEGTSNPNLYWYRQAAGRGLQLLFYSVGIGQISSEVPQNLSASRPQDRQFILSSKKLLLSDSGFYLCAWTGTANTEAFFGQGTRLTVV.

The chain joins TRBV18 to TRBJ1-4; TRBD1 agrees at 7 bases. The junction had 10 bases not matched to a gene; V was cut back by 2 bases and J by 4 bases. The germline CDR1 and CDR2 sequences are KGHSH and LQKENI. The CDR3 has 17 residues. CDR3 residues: CASSPFDRASDNEKLFF. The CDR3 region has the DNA TGTGCCAGCTCACCATTCGACAGGGCCAGCGATAATGAAAAACTGTTTTTT.

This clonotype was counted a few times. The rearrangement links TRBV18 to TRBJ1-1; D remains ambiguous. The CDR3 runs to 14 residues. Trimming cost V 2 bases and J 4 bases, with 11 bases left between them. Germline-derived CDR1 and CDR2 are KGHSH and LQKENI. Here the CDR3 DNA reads TGTGCCAGCTCACCATCGACACGGGTCACTGAAGCTTTCTTT. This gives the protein CASSPSTRVTEAFF.

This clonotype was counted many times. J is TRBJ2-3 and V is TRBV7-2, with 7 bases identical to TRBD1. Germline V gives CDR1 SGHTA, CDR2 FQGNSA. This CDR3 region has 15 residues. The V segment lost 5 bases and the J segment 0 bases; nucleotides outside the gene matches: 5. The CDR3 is CASSPDRVSTDTQYF. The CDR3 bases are TGTGCCAGCAGCCCAGACAGGGTGAGCACAGATACGCAGTATTTT.

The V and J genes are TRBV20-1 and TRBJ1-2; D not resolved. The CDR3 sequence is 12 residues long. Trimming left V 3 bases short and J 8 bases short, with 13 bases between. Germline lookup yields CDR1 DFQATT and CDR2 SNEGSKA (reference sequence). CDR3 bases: TGCAGTGCTAGTCCCGTGCAGTGGGGCTACACCTTC. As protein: CSASPVQWGYTF.

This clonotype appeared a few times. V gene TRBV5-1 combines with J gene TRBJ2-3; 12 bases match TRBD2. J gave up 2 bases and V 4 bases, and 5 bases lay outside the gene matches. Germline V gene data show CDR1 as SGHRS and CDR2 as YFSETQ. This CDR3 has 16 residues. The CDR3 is CASSPTSGGFTDTQYF. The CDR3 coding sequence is TGCGCCAGCAGCCCGACTAGCGGGGGCTTCACAGATACGCAGTATTTT. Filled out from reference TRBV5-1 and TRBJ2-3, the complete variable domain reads KAGVTQTPRYLIKTRGQQVTLSCSPISGHRSVSWYQQTPGQGLQFLFEYFSETQRNKGNFPGRFSGRQFSNSRSEMNVSTLELGDSALYLCASSPTSGGFTDTQYFGPGTRLTVL.

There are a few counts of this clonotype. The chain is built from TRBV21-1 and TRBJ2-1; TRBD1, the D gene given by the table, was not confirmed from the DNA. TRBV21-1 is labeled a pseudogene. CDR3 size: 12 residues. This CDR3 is CEGGEPYNEQFF. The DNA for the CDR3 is TGTGAAGGGGGCGAGCCCTACAATGAGCAGTTCTTC.

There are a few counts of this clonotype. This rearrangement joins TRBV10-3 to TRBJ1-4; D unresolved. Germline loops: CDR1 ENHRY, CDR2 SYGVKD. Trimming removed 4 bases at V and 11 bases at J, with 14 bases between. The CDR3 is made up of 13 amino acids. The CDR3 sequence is CAISVGNDGKLFF. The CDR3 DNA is TGTGCCATCAGTGTAGGAAATGATGGGAAACTGTTTTTT.

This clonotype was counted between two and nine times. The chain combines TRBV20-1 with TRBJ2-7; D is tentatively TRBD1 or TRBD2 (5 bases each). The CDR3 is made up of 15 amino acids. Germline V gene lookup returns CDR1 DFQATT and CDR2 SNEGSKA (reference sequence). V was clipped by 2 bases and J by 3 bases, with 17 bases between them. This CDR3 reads CSARPSEGPGYEQYF. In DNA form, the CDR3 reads TGCAGTGCTAGACCGAGCGAGGGGCCCGGCTACGAGCAGTACTTC.

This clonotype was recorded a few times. The CDR3 spells CASSSVRGPTGELFF. For the CDR3, the DNA is TGTGCCAGCAGCTCAGTCAGGGGTCCCACCGGGGAGCTGTTTTTT. V and J are TRBV11-2 and TRBJ2-2; TRBD1 might be the D (6 bases). Per the germline V gene, CDR1 is SGHAT and CDR2 is FQNNGV. Trimming took off 4 bases at V and 4 bases at J, with 13 bases between the two ends. This CDR3 has 15 residues.

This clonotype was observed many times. The CDR3 here is CSANSMGNEQYF. DNA of the CDR3: TGCAGTGCTAACTCGATGGGGAACGAGCAGTACTTC. The J gene is TRBJ2-7, the V gene TRBV20-1; D uncertain. V shed 4 bases and J shed 5 bases, with 12 bases lying between them. Per germline, CDR1 DFQATT and CDR2 SNEGSKA (reference sequence). CDR3 size: 12 residues.

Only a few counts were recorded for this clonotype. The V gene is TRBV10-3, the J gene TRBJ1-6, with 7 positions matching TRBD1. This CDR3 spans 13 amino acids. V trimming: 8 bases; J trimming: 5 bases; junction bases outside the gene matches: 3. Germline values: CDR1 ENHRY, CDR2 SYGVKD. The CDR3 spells CAIRDSDNSPLHF. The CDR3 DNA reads TGTGCCATCCGGGACAGCGATAATTCACCCCTCCACTTT.

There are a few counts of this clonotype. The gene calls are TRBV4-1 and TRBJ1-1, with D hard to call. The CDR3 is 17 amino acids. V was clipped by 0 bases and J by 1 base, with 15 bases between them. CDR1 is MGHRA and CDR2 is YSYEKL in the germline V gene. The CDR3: CASSQDPWVYQNTEAFF. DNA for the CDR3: TGCGCCAGCAGCCAAGATCCTTGGGTTTATCAGAACACTGAAGCTTTCTTT.

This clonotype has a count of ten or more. The CDR3 here is CASSHYRGRGEKLFF. CDR3 coding DNA: TGTGCCAGCAGCCACTACAGGGGGCGAGGTGAAAAACTGTTTTTT. The chain has TRBV4-2 and TRBJ1-4; 9 nucleotides agree with TRBD1. Germline V gene lookup returns CDR1 LGHNA and CDR2 YNFKEQ. The CDR3 sequence is 15 residues long. The junction had 6 bases not matched to a gene; V was cut back by 3 bases and J by 7 bases.

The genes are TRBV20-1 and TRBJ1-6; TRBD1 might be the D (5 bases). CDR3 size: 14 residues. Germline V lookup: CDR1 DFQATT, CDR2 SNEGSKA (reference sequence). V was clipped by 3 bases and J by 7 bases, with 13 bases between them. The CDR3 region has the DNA TGCAGTGCTAGGCCGGGGGTATCAAATTCACCCCTCCACTTT. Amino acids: CSARPGVSNSPLHF.

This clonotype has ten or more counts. This CDR3 is CASSFDTQETQYF. CDR3 coding DNA: TGTGCCAGCAGCTTCGACACCCAAGAGACCCAGTACTTC. The chain is built from TRBV7-9 and TRBJ2-5; D ambiguous. The V end lost 3 bases, the J end lost 1 base, and 6 bases lay between the germline ends. CDR3 length equals 13 residues. Germline CDR1 SEHNR, CDR2 FQNEAQ (reference sequence).

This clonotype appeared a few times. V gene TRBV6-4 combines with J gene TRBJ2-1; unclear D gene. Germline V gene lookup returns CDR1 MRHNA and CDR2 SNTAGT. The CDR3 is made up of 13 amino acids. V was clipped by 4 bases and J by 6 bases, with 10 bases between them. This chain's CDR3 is CASSGLEGNEQFF. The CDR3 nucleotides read TGTGCCAGCAGTGGCCTCGAAGGCAATGAGCAGTTCTTC.

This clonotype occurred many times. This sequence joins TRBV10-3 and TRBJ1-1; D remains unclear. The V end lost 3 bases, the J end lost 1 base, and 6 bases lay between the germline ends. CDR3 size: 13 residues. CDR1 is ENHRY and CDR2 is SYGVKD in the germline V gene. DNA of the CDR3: TGTGCCATCAGTGATAGAGGGAACACTGAAGCTTTCTTT. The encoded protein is CAISDRGNTEAFF.

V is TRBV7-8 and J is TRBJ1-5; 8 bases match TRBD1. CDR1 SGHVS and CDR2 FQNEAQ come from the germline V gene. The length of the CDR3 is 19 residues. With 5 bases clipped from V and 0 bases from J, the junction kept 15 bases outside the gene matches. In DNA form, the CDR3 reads TGTGCCAGCAGCCCCGGCAGGGGGCGAGGAAGTATTAGCAATCAGCCCCAGCATTTT. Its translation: CASSPGRGRGSISNQPQHF. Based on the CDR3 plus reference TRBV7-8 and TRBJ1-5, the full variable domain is GAGVSQSPRYKVAKRGQDVALRCDPISGHVSLFWYQQALGQGPEFLTYFQNEAQLDKSGLPSDRFFAERPEGSVSTLKIQRTQQEDSAVYLCASSPGRGRGSISNQPQHFGDGTRLSIL.

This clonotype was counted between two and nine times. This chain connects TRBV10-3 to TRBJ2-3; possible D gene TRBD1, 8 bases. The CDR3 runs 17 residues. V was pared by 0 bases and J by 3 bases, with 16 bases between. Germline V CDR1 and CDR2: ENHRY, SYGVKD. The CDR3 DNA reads TGTGCCATCAGTGAGTCAGTGAAACAGGGGGGGACAGATACGCAGTATTTT. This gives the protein CAISESVKQGGTDTQYF.

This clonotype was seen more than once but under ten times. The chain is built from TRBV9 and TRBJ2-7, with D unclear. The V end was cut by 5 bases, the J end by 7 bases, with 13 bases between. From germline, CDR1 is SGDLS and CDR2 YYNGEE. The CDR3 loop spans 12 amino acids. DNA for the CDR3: TGTGCCAGCAGGTGGGTAGGGCGTGAGCAGTACTTC. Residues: CASRWVGREQYF.

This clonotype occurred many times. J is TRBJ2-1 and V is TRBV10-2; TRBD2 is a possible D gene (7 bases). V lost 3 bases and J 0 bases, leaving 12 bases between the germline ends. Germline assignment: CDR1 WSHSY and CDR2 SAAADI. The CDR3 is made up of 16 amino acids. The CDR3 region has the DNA TGCGCCAGCAGTGAAAGGGGGGGCTACTCCTACAATGAGCAGTTCTTC. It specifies CASSERGGYSYNEQFF.